This T cell receptor (beta chain) appears in the sequencing data of a study of blood T cell repertoires in COVID-19. TCRdb's table, derived via immunoSEQ multiplex PCR, lists solely in-frame clones and lacks some. There are about 110,000 clones in the sample; around 81% occur only once, and just over 4% lies in the top ten. Trimming shortened V by 8 bases and J by 9 bases, and 20 bases separated the two germline ends. Germline V gene lookup returns CDR1 MDHEN and CDR2 SYDVKM. The CDR3 totals 14 residues. This chain connects TRBV28 to TRBJ2-1; a weak D match, TRBD1 (6 bases). The clonotype comes from a woman in her 70s with acute or convalescent COVID-19. The sample taken for sequencing was peripheral blood. The CDR3, as DNA: TGTGCCAGCTTCCGGGACACCCAACGTGGTGAGCAGTTCTTC. Translation: CASFRDTQRGEQFF.